The sequence of this T cell receptor (beta chain) was determined in a study of blood T cell repertoires in COVID-19. CDR1 SGHNT and CDR2 YYREEE come from the germline V gene (reference sequence). CDR3 length: 18 residues. V was clipped by 0 bases and J by 0 bases; unmatched bases: 7. Produced via immunoSEQ multiplex PCR; TCRdb's table is partial and in-frame only. The sample lists roughly 18,000 clones, roughly 80% occurring once. This clone was seen a few times. The V gene is TRBV5-4, the J gene TRBJ1-1; TRBD1 aligns across 11 bases. The material sequenced was peripheral blood. This TCR derives from an elderly man with acute or convalescent COVID-19. The CDR3 here is CASSLGEGQGALNTEAFF. CDR3 DNA: TGTGCCAGCAGCTTGGGGGAAGGACAGGGGGCGTTGAACACTGAAGCTTTCTTT.